This TCR delta chain was retrieved from a study of gamma-delta chains in newborns, infants, children. Study information: Microbial exposure reportedly drives polyclonal innate γδ T cell expansion after birth.

The CDR3 runs to 20 residues. Germline V CDR1 and CDR2: GEAIGNYY, EKD. TCRdb reprocessed the reads through CATT. In the table there are roughly 7,100 delta-chain clones, 0.55% to 0.7% of which are singletons. About this clone: The amino acid sequence in TCRdb belongs to a much larger clone and departs from this DNA's translation at residue 3, likely a sequencing read error; the sequence shown is translated from the DNA.

V gene TRDV2 combines with J gene TRDJ1; 11 bases match TRDD3. Material: blood. The sequence came from a child who was a newborn, infant or young child, either healthy, febrile or measles-vaccinated (not recorded which). This chain's CDR3 is CARDPVGTGGYKRRTDKLIF. The CDR3 nucleotides are TGTGCCCGTGACCCGGTTGGAACTGGGGGATATAAGAGGCGTACCGATAAACTCATCTTT.